The T cell receptor beta chain described here comes from a study of blood T cells in healthy people across ages. General observations from the study: Getting older went along with TCR beta diversity per million T cells dropping roughly linearly. The donors' CMV status was not determined, possibly confounding changes in expanded clonotypes.

A sample-barcoded 5' primer and a J-beta primer mix were used in a second PCR of roughly 7 to 11 cycles. Per sample, CDR3-containing paired-end reads numbered at least 2.5 million. TCRdb itself ran the 5' RACE reads through MiXCR, one entry per CDR3 protein. The sample has 1,500,000 or so distinct CDR3 sequences, approximately 43% seen once. Donation came from healthy Caucasian individuals in Russia who were aged about 6 to 100. A word on this clonotype: Its antigen is not identified.

This receptor was identified in a woman aged 18-35 years in good health. Sequences were obtained from blood.

In DNA, the CDR3 is TGTGCCTGGAGTACAGGGACAGCGAACACTGAAGCTTTCTTT. Protein sequence: CAWSTGTANTEAFF. The chain combines TRBV30 with TRBJ1-1, with 7 bases aligning to TRBD1. The CDR3 totals 14 residues. Germline loops: CDR1 GTSNPN, CDR2 SVGIG (reference sequence). The junction had 4 bases not matched to a gene; V was cut back by 2 bases and J by 1 base.